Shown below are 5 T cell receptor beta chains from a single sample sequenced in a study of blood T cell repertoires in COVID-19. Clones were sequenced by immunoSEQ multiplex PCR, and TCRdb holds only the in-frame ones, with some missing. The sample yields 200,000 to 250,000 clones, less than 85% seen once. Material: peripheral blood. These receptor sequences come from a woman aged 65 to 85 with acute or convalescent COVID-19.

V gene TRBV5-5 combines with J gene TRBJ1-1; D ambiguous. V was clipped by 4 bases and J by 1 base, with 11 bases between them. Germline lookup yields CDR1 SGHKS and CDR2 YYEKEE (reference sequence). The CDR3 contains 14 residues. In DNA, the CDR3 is TGTGCCAGCAGCCTAGCCAACACGAACACTGAAGCTTTCTTT. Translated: CASSLANTNTEAFF.

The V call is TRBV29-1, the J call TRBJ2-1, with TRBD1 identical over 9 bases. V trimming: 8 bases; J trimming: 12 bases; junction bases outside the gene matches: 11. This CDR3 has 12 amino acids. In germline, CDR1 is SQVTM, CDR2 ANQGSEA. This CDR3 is CSILLPGQGQFF. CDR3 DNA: TGCAGCATACTTCTCCCGGGACAGGGGCAGTTCTTC.

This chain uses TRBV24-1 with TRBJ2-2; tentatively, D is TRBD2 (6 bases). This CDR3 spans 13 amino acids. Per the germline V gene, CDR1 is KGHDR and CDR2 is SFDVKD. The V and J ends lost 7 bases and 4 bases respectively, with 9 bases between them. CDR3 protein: CATSLGLTGELFF. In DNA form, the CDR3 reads TGTGCCACCAGCTTGGGACTCACCGGGGAGCTGTTTTTT.

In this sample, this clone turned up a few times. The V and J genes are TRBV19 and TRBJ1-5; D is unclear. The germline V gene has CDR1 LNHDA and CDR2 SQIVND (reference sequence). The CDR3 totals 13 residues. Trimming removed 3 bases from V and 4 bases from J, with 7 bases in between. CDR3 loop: CASSIIENQPQHF. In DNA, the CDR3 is TGTGCCAGTAGTATCATTGAGAATCAGCCCCAGCATTTT.

This chain's CDR3 is CASSLSSGWSYEQYF. The CDR3, as DNA: TGCGCCAGCAGCTTGTCTAGCGGGTGGTCCTACGAGCAGTACTTC. The chain employs TRBV5-1 and TRBJ2-7, with 8 bases aligning to TRBD2. The CDR3 consists of 15 residues. CDR1 and CDR2 (germline): SGHRS, YFSETQ. Trimming took 1 base from V and 1 from J; bases not matched to a gene: 4.